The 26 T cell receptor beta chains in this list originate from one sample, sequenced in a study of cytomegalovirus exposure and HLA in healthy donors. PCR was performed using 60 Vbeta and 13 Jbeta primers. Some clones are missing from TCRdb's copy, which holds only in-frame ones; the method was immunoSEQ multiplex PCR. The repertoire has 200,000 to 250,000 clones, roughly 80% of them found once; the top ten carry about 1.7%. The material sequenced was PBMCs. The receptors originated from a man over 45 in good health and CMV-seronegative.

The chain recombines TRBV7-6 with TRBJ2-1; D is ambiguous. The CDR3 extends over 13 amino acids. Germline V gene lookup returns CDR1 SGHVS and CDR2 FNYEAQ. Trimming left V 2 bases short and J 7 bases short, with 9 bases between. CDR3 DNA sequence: TGTGCCAGCAGCTTATTTGGGCCGAATGAGCAGTTCTTC. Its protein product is CASSLFGPNEQFF.

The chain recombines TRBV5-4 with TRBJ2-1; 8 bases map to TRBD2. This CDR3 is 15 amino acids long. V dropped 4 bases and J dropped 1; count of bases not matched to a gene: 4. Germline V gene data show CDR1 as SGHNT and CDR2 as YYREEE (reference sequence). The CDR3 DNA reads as TGTGCCAGCAGCCGGGAGGGGGGATCCTACAATGAGCAGTTCTTC. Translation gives CASSREGGSYNEQFF. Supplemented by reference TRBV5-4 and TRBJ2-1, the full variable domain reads ETGVTQSPTHLIKTRGQQVTLRCSSQSGHNTVSWYQQALGQGPQFIFQYYREEENGRGNFPPRFSGLQFPNYSSELNVNALELDDSALYLCASSREGGSYNEQFFGPGTRLTVL.

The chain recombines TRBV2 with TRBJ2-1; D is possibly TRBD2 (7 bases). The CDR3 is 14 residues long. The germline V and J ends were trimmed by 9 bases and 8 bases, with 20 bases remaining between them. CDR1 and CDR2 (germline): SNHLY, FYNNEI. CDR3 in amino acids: CARGGRASVDEQFF. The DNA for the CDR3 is TGTGCCAGAGGGGGGAGGGCCTCGGTTGATGAGCAGTTCTTC.

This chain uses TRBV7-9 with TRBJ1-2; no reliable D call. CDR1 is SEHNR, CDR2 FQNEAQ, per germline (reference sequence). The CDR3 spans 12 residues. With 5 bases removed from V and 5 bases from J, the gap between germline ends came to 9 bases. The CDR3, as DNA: TGTGCCAGCAGCCAAAGCCGGTATGGCTACACCTTC. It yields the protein CASSQSRYGYTF.

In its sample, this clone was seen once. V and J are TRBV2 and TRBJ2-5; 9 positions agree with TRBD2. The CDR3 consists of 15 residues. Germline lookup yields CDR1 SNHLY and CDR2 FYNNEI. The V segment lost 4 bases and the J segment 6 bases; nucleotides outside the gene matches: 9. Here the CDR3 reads CASSAGSGSGKTQYF. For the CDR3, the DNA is TGTGCCAGCAGTGCGGGTAGCGGGAGTGGAAAGACCCAGTACTTC.

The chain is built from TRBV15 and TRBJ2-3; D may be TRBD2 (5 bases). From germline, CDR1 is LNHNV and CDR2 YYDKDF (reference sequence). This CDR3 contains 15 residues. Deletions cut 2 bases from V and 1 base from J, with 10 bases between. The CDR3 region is CATSRPNSGTDTQYF. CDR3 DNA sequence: TGTGCCACCAGCAGACCCAATAGCGGCACAGATACGCAGTATTTT.

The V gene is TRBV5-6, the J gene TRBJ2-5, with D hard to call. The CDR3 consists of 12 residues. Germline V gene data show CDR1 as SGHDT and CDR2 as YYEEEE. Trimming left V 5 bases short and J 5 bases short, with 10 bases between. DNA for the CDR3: TGTGCCAGCAGGGAGAAGGAGGAGACCCAGTACTTC. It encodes CASREKEETQYF.

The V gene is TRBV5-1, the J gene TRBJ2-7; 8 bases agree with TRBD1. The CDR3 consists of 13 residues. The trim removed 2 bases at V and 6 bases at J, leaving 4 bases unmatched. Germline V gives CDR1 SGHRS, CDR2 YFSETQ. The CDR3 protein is CASSFGQGGEQYF. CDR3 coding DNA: TGCGCCAGCAGCTTTGGACAGGGCGGCGAGCAGTACTTC.

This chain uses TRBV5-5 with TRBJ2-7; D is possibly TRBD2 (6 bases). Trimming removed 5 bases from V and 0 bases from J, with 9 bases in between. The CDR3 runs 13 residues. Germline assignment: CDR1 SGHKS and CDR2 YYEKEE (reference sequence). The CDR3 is CASRAGPSYEQYF. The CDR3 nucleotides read TGTGCCAGCAGGGCGGGACCCTCCTACGAGCAGTACTTC. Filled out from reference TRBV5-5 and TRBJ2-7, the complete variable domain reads DAGVTQSPTHLIKTRGQQVTLRCSPISGHKSVSWYQQVLGQGPQFIFQYYEKEERGRGNFPDRFSARQFPNYSSELNVNALLLGDSALYLCASRAGPSYEQYFGPGTRLTVT.

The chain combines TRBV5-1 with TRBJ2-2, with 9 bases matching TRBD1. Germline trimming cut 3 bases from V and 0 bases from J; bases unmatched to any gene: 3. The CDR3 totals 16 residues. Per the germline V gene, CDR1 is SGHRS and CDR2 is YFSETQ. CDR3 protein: CASSYGQGSNTGELFF. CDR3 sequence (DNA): TGCGCCAGCAGCTACGGACAGGGGTCGAACACCGGGGAGCTGTTTTTT.

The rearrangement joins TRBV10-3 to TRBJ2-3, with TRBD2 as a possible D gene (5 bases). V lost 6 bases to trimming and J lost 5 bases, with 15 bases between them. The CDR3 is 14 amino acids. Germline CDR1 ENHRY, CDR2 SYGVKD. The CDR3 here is CAISGGLVRDTQYF. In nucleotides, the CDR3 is TGTGCCATCAGCGGCGGGCTAGTAAGAGATACGCAGTATTTT.

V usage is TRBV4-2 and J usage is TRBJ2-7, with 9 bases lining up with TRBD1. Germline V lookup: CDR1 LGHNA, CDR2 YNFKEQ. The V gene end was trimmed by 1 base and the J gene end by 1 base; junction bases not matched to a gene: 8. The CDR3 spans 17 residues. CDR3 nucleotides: TGTGCCAGCAGCCAAGTTTTATTGGGACAGGGATCCTACGAGCAGTACTTC. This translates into CASSQVLLGQGSYEQYF.

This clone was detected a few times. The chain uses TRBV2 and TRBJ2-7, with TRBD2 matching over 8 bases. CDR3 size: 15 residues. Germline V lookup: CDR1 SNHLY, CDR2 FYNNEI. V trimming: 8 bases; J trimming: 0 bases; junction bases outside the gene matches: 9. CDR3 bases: TGTGCCAGCGGTTCGACTAGCGTTAGCTCCTACGAGCAGTACTTC. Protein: CASGSTSVSSYEQYF.

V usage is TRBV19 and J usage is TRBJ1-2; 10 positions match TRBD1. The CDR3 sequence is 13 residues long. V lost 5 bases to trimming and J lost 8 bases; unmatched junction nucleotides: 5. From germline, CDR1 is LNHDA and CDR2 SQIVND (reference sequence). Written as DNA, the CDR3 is TGTGCCAGTAGTTCGGGACAGGGGTACGGCTACACCTTC. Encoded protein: CASSSGQGYGYTF.

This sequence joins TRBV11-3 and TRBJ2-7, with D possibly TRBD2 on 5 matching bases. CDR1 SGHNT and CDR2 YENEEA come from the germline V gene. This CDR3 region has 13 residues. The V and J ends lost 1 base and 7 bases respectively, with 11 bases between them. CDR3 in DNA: TGTGCCAGCAGCTTAGGGAACACGGGGGAGCAGTACTTC. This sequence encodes CASSLGNTGEQYF.

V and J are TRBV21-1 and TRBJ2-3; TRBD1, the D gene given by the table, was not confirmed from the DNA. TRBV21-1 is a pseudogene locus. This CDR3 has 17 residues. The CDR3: CASSDGTKQPSTDTQYF. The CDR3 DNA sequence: TGTGCCAGCAGCGACGGGACAAAGCAACCTAGCACAGATACGCAGTATTTT.

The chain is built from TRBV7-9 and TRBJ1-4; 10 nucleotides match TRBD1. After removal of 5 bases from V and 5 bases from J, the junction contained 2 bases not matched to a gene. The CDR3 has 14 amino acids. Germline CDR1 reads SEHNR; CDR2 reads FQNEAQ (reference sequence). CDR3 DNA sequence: TGTGCCAGCAGCACGACAGGGGGCAATGAAAAACTGTTTTTT. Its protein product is CASSTTGGNEKLFF.

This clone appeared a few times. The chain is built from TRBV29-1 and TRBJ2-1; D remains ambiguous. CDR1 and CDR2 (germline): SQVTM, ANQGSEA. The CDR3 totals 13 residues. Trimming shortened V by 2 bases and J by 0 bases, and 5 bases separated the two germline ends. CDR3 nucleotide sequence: TGCAGCGTTGAACCGAGCTCCTACAATGAGCAGTTCTTC. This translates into CSVEPSSYNEQFF.

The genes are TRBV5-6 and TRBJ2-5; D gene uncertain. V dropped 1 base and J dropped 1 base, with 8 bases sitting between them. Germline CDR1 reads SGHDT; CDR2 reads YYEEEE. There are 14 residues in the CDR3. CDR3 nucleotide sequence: TGTGCCAGCAGCTTGCCGATCGGCCAAGAGACCCAGTACTTC. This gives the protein CASSLPIGQETQYF.

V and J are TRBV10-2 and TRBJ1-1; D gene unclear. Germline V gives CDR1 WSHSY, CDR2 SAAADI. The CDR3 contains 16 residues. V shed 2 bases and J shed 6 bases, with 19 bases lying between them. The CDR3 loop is CASSELPLGRRAEAFF. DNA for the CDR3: TGCGCCAGCAGTGAGCTACCCTTAGGACGGAGGGCTGAAGCTTTCTTT.

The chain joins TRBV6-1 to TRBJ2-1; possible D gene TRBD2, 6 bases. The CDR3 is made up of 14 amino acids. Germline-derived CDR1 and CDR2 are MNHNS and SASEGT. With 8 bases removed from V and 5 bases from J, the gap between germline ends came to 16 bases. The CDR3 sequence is CASCQPSANNEQFF. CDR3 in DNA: TGTGCCAGCTGCCAGCCTAGCGCGAACAATGAGCAGTTCTTC.

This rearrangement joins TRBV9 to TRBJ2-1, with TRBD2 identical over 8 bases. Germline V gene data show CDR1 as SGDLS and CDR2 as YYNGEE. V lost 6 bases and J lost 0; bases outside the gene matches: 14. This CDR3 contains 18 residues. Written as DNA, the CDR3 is TGTGCCAGCACCCCGACCCAAGGGACTAGGAGCTCCTACAATGAGCAGTTCTTC. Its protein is CASTPTQGTRSSYNEQFF. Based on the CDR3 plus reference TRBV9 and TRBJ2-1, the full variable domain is DSGVTQTPKHLITATGQRVTLRCSPRSGDLSVYWYQQSLDQGLQFLIQYYNGEERAKGNILERFSAQQFPDLHSELNLSSLELGDSALYFCASTPTQGTRSSYNEQFFGPGTRLTVL.

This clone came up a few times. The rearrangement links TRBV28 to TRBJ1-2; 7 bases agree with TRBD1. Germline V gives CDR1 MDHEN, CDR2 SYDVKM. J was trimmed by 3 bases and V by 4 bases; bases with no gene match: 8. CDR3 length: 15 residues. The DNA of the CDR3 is TGTGCCAGCAGTTCCGGAGGGGGCAAGGACTATGGCTACACCTTC. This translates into CASSSGGGKDYGYTF.

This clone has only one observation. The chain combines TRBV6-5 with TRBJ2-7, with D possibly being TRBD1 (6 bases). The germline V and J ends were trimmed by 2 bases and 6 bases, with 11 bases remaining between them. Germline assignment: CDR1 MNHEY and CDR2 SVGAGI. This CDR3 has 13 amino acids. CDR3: CASSYTRGSEQYF. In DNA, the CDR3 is TGTGCCAGCAGTTACACGAGGGGGTCCGAGCAGTACTTC.

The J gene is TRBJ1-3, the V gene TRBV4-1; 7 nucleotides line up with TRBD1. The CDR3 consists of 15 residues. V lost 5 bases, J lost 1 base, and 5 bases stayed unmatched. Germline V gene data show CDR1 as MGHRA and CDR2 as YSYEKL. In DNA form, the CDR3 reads TGCGCCAGCAGCACACAGGGGCGATCTGGAAACACCATATATTTT. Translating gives CASSTQGRSGNTIYF.

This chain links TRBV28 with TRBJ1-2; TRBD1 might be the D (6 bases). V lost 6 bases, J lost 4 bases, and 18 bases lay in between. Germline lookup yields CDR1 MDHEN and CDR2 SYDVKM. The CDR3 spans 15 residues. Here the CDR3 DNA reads TGTGCCAGCAGCACTACAGGGATAGCGCTCTATGGCTACACCTTC. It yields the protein CASSTTGIALYGYTF.